A selection of T cell receptor beta chains follows, all from one sample in a study of blood T cell repertoires in COVID-19. The assay was immunoSEQ multiplex PCR, and TCRdb's table has in-frame clones only and misses some. The top ten hold approximately 9.4% of the sample, which has some 150,000 clones, roughly 81% seen once. Sequencing used peripheral blood. All receptors come from a woman between 45 and 65 years old with active or convalescent COVID-19. Each CDR3 is given with its conserved first and last residue. The D gene is left open where the match is weak. Size is stated for part of the rows, as once, few or many counts, or as a class when the clone is expanded.

D gene	J gene	clone size	V gene	CDR3 DNA	CDR3 protein
.	TRBJ1-5	.	TRBV5-3	TGTGCCAGAAGCCGAAGGTCCTCGGAGAATAGCAATCAGCCCCAGCATTTT	CARSRRSSENSNQPQHF
TRBD2	TRBJ2-7	.	TRBV3-1/TRBV3-2	TGTGCCAGCAGCCAAGACCTAGCGGGAGTGGTCGAGCAGTACTTC	CASSQDLAGVVEQYF
TRBD1	TRBJ1-5	.	TRBV6-2/TRBV6-3	TGTGCCAGCAGTTCCCCCGGGACAGGGTTTGGGCAGCCCCAGCATTTT	CASSSPGTGFGQPQHF
.	TRBJ1-6	.	TRBV2	TGTGCCAGAAGGAGCTCCTATAATTCACCCCTCCACTTT	CARRSSYNSPLHF
TRBD2	TRBJ2-5	.	TRBV29-1	TGCAGCGTCATCGCGGGGACTAGCGGGGTCGGCGGGACCCAGTACTTC	CSVIAGTSGVGGTQYF
.	TRBJ2-7	.	TRBV11-2	TGTGCCAGCAGCTTAGATGGAGGGGTTGGGGCCTACGAGCAGTACTTC	CASSLDGGVGAYEQYF
TRBD2	TRBJ2-7	.	TRBV10-2	TGCGCCAGCGGGCGGGGGGGCTCCTACGAGCAGTACTTC	CASGRGGSYEQYF
TRBD2	TRBJ2-7	few	TRBV6-4	TGTGCCACTCCGGCCGGGAGGGACTCCCTCGTTTTCTACGAGCAGTACTTC	CATPAGRDSLVFYEQYF
.	TRBJ2-7	once	TRBV2	TGTGCCAGCACCCCGTCCAACCCGTACAGGGTCAAAGTCTCCTACGAGCAGTACTTC	CASTPSNPYRVKVSYEQYF
.	TRBJ1-4	.	TRBV5-1	TGCGCCAGCAGCCTCACAGGGAACAATGAAAAACTGTTTTTT	CASSLTGNNEKLFF
TRBD2	TRBJ2-3	.	TRBV6-2/TRBV6-3	TGTGCCAGCAGTTCTAGCGGGGTTGGCGCAGATACGCAGTATTTT	CASSSSGVGADTQYF
TRBD2	TRBJ2-3	.	TRBV9	TGTGCCAGCAGCGTAGATCCGGGACTAGCGTGGGTGGGAGATACGCAGTATTTT	CASSVDPGLAWVGDTQYF
.	TRBJ1-1	once	TRBV5-1	TGCGCCAGCAGCTTTCAGGGAGGGGAAAACACTGAAGCTTTCTTT	CASSFQGGENTEAFF
.	TRBJ2-2	.	TRBV28	TGTGCCAGCAGGGTTCCCGGGACACCGAGAAAAACCGGGGAGCTGTTTTTT	CASRVPGTPRKTGELFF
.	TRBJ1-6	.	TRBV2	TGTGCCAGCAGTGAAGAGCAGGGGCGGCGGTCACCCCTCCACTTT	CASSEEQGRRSPLHF
.	TRBJ2-5	.	TRBV7-9	TGTGCCAGCAGCTTATGGGGGACAAGAGAGACCCAGTACTTC	CASSLWGTRETQYF
.	TRBJ2-2	few	TRBV3-1/TRBV3-2	TGTGCCAGCAGCCAAGTAGGTCCAGGGGCCAACACCGGGGAGCTGTTTTTT	CASSQVGPGANTGELFF
.	TRBJ2-5	.	TRBV11-2	TGTGCCAGCAGCTTAGATCCAGGGGCTTTTCAAGAGACCCAGTACTTC	CASSLDPGAFQETQYF
TRBD1	TRBJ1-2	.	TRBV5-5	TGTGCCAGCAGCCGAGGACCGGGACAGGGGGCATATGGCTACACCTTC	CASSRGPGQGAYGYTF
TRBD2	TRBJ2-7	.	TRBV10-2	TGCGCCAGCAGTGATTTAGCGGGAGTAGTCTACGAGCAGTACTTC	CASSDLAGVVYEQYF
.	TRBJ1-3	.	TRBV9	TGTGCCAGCAGCGAAGGGACTGCCGGAAACACCATATATTTT	CASSEGTAGNTIYF
.	TRBJ1-1	.	TRBV7-2	TGTGCCAGCAGCTTATCCAGGCCGCCTGGGACTGAAGCTTTCTTT	CASSLSRPPGTEAFF
TRBD1	TRBJ2-2	once	TRBV11-1	TGTGCCAGCAGTCACAGGGGCAACACCGGGGAGCTGTTTTTT	CASSHRGNTGELFF
TRBD1	TRBJ1-2	.	TRBV28	TGTGCCAGCAGTCCTCTATGGCCTTATCGACAGGGGGAGGGGTATGGCTACACCTTC	CASSPLWPYRQGEGYGYTF
.	TRBJ2-1	few	TRBV27	TGTGCCAGCGGCCTTTCTAGCTACAATGAGCAGTTCTTC	CASGLSSYNEQFF
TRBD2	TRBJ2-7	.	TRBV30	TGTGCCTGGAGCCGGGGGGTAGGCTCCTACGAGCAGTACTTC	CAWSRGVGSYEQYF
TRBD2	TRBJ2-3	.	TRBV7-6	TGTGCCAGCAGACTAGCGGGCCCCACAGATACGCAGTATTTT	CASRLAGPTDTQYF
TRBD1	TRBJ2-5	.	TRBV6-5	TGTGCCAGCAGTTACACCGGACAGGGGACGGAGACCCAGTACTTC	CASSYTGQGTETQYF
TRBD2	TRBJ2-3	.	TRBV6-5	TGTGCCAGCAGTCCTCAAAGCGGGGGGACAGATACGCAGTATTTT	CASSPQSGGTDTQYF
.	TRBJ1-5	.	TRBV2	TGTGCCAGCAGTGAAGATCGGGGGGGGTCCCAGCATTTT	CASSEDRGGSQHF
TRBD2	TRBJ2-1	.	TRBV7-3	TGTGCCAGCAGCTTAACCGGCGGGGGGACCTACAATGAGCAGTTCTTC	CASSLTGGGTYNEQFF
.	TRBJ1-4	.	TRBV20-1	TGCAGTGCTCCAAGGGGCGAAAAACTGTTTTTT	CSAPRGEKLFF
.	TRBJ1-5	.	TRBV5-6	TGTGCCAGCAGCTTGGCAGGGTACCAGCCCCAGCATTTT	CASSLAGYQPQHF
.	TRBJ1-5	.	TRBV2	TGTGCCAGCAGAGGGATGAGGGTCGGCAATCAGCCCCAGCATTTT	CASRGMRVGNQPQHF
.	TRBJ1-1	once	TRBV6-2/TRBV6-3	TGTGCCAGCAGTTACTGGGCCACTGAAGCTTTCTTT	CASSYWATEAFF
TRBD1	TRBJ2-1	.	TRBV9	TGTGCCAGCAGCGCCTACTACGGGACAGGCTACAATGAGCAGTTCTTC	CASSAYYGTGYNEQFF
TRBD1	TRBJ1-4	once	TRBV20-1	TGCAGTGCTAGTAAAGGGGGCGTGAGGGGCAAACTGTTTTTT	CSASKGGVRGKLFF
.	TRBJ2-2	.	TRBV4-2	TGTGCCAGCAGCCATGGCTCTAGCGACGAAACCGGGGAGCTGTTTTTT	CASSHGSSDETGELFF
.	TRBJ2-7	once	TRBV7-2	TGTGCCAGCAGCTCCCTCAGGACAACCTCCTACGAGCAGTACTTC	CASSSLRTTSYEQYF
.	TRBJ1-1	.	TRBV13	TGTGCCAGCAGCCCGGGGGGGAACACTGAAGCTTTCTTT	CASSPGGNTEAFF
.	TRBJ2-7	.	TRBV5-6	TGTGCCAGCAGCTTGGCCAGTCCAGGGGACCCATCCTCCTACGAGCAGTACTTC	CASSLASPGDPSSYEQYF
TRBD1	TRBJ2-7	.	TRBV28	TGTGCCAGCAGTTTGTCAGGACAGGGTCCGTACGAGCAGTACTTC	CASSLSGQGPYEQYF
.	TRBJ2-4	.	TRBV29-1	TGCAGCGCCAAAGAGTTAGCCAAAAACATTCAGTACTTC	CSAKELAKNIQYF
.	TRBJ2-5	.	TRBV5-1	TGCGCCAGCAGCTTGGCCTTTAGTGACCAAGAGACCCAGTACTTC	CASSLAFSDQETQYF
TRBD2	TRBJ2-1	.	TRBV7-2	TGTGCCAGCAGCCCGACCCTACTAGCGGGAGGCTCAGGTGAGCAGTTCTTC	CASSPTLLAGGSGEQFF
.	TRBJ1-5	.	TRBV7-8	TGTGCCAGCAGCCCCCAGGGAGGGTGGTGGGGCAATCAGCCCCAGCATTTT	CASSPQGGWWGNQPQHF
.	TRBJ2-5	.	TRBV21-1	TGTGCCAGCAGCTCGCTAAAGAGCGGGAGGGCCAACGAGACCCAGTACTTC	CASSSLKSGRANETQYF
.	TRBJ2-3	.	TRBV2	TGTGCCAGCAGTGAAGGGGCCGCGTACGGCGCAGATACGCAGTATTTT	CASSEGAAYGADTQYF
TRBD1	TRBJ2-2	.	TRBV24-1	TGTGCCACCAGAGGACAGGGGGCCACCGGGGAGCTGTTTTTT	CATRGQGATGELFF
.	TRBJ1-1	.	TRBV6-5	TGTGCCAGCAGTTACTCGCCCCGGGTAGACACTGAAGCTTTCTTT	CASSYSPRVDTEAFF
.	TRBJ1-4	.	TRBV30	TGTGCCTGGAGTGCGGATGGAGAGGAAAAACTGTTTTTT	CAWSADGEEKLFF
TRBD2	TRBJ2-1	.	TRBV11-1	TGTGCCAGCAGAGCTCTAGCGGGAGGGCGGTACAATGAGCAGTTCTTC	CASRALAGGRYNEQFF
.	TRBJ2-3	.	TRBV7-2	TGTGCCAGCAGCTTACTCGAGGAAATTAATAGAGATACGCAGTATTTT	CASSLLEEINRDTQYF
.	TRBJ1-6	few	TRBV5-1	TGCGCCAGCAGCTTGTCTGGGGGCTATTCACCCCTCCACTTT	CASSLSGGYSPLHF
TRBD2	TRBJ2-7	.	TRBV28	TGTGCCAGCAGTCCTCGCGGACTAGCGGGAGGACTCCCCTACGAGCAGTACTTC	CASSPRGLAGGLPYEQYF
.	TRBJ2-3	.	TRBV19	TGTGCCAGTAGTATGGGGCTTAGGGGACTTAACACAGATACGCAGTATTTT	CASSMGLRGLNTDTQYF
.	TRBJ2-5	.	TRBV7-2	TGTGCCAGCAGCCCTCCCCGGGAAGAGACCCAGTACTTC	CASSPPREETQYF